The present T cell receptor beta chain was sequenced within a study of response to subunit inactivated influenza vaccine. Findings and caveats of the study: Authors proposed each seasonal influenza vaccination draws in few new T cells.

Trimming pared 4 bases from V and 6 bases from J, leaving 10 bases between. This CDR3 region has 12 residues. The germline V gene has CDR1 WSHSY and CDR2 SAAADI. Via MiXCR, TCRdb re-called the RT-PCR reads, giving one row per CDR3 protein. The top ten hold around 7% of the sample, which has some 640,000 distinct CDR3 sequences, approximately 15% seen once. On this clonotype itself: Its target is not known.

Material: PBMCs from blood, obtained 14 to 15 days before vaccination. This TCR was sampled from a man aged 45 to 65 who received an inactivated influenza vaccine. This chain uses TRBV10-2 with TRBJ2-7, with D perhaps matching TRBD1 (6 bases). The CDR3 region has the DNA TGCGCCAGCAGTGGGCAGGGGCTCGAGCAGTACTTC. It yields the protein CASSGQGLEQYF.